Shown below are 10 T cell receptor beta chains from a single sample sequenced in a study of tissue T cells after allogeneic stem cell transplantation (dated by TCRdb to the early 2020s). The method was the immunoSEQ multiplex PCR assay. TCRdb obtained this table from immuneACCESS and retained in-frame rearrangements with V and J assigned. These tables miss some clones; where compared with another copy, unresolved V genes account for less than half of the shortfall, and the remainder is unexplained. The sample contains around 28,000 clones, less than 90% of them found a single time. The ten largest make up under 4.5% of the sample. The time point label, as the study defines it: recipient (host-origin) PBMCs collected before allo-HCT. The sample in question was blood, obtained before transplantation. Source of these receptors: a woman aged 18-55 years who later had graft-versus-host disease after an allogeneic stem cell transplant.

In its sample, this clone was seen once. The rearrangement joins TRBV5-4 to TRBJ1-1; 7 nucleotides line up with TRBD1. The CDR3 sequence is 17 residues long. Germline V gives CDR1 SGHNT, CDR2 YYREEE (reference sequence). V gave up 3 bases and J gave up 0 bases; unmatched junction bases: 11. This CDR3 is CASSSADRRTLNTEAFF. The CDR3 DNA sequence: TGTGCCAGCAGCTCCGCGGACAGGCGAACCTTGAACACTGAAGCTTTCTTT.

The genes are TRBV6-4 and TRBJ2-1; 8 nucleotides agree with TRBD2. Germline lookup yields CDR1 MRHNA and CDR2 SNTAGT. CDR3 size: 14 residues. The V gene end was trimmed by 6 bases and the J gene end by 0 bases; junction bases not matched to a gene: 1. In DNA, the CDR3 is TGTGCCAGCAGCCGGGAGGGCTCCTACAATGAGCAGTTCTTC. Protein sequence: CASSREGSYNEQFF.

The chain joins TRBV27 to TRBJ1-1; D is unresolved. Germline V CDR1 and CDR2: MNHEY, SMNVEV (reference sequence). V dropped 9 bases and J dropped 1 base, with 15 bases sitting between them. The CDR3 length is 14 residues. The chain's CDR3 is CASSAGERNTEAFF. The CDR3 DNA is TGTGCCAGTTCTGCCGGGGAGCGGAACACTGAAGCTTTCTTT.

The CDR3 DNA reads as TGTGCCAGCTCACCACCATCGGTCAATGAGCAGTTCTTC. This gives the protein CASSPPSVNEQFF. This chain joins TRBV18 and TRBJ2-1; D is undetermined. V lost 0 bases and J lost 6, with 6 bases in between. CDR1 KGHSH and CDR2 LQKENI come from the germline V gene. CDR3 length: 13 amino acids.

This clone showed up just once. V and J are TRBV2 and TRBJ1-5; D unclear. Germline V gives CDR1 SNHLY, CDR2 FYNNEI. The CDR3 runs to 13 residues. V was pared by 7 bases and J by 2 bases, with 9 bases between. The CDR3 DNA is TGTGCCAGCAAGAGGCCGGGCAATCAGCCCCAGCATTTT. Protein sequence: CASKRPGNQPQHF. Supplemented by reference TRBV2 and TRBJ1-5, the full variable domain reads EPEVTQTPSHQVTQMGQEVILRCVPISNHLYFYWYRQILGQKVEFLVSFYNNEISEKSEIFDDQFSVERPDGSNFTLKIRSTKLEDSAMYFCASKRPGNQPQHFGDGTRLSIL.

The V and J genes are TRBV25-1 and TRBJ1-5, with D tentatively TRBD1 (6 bases). Germline V gene sequence: CDR1 MGHDK, CDR2 SYGVNS. The CDR3 runs 14 residues. The germline V and J ends were trimmed by 4 bases and 5 bases, with 12 bases remaining between them. The CDR3 DNA reads as TGTGCCAGCAGTGGGGCAGGGGATCATCAGCCCCAGCATTTT. Protein product: CASSGAGDHQPQHF.

The genes are TRBV15 and TRBJ1-1; D gene unclear. This CDR3 has 14 amino acids. Germline assignment: CDR1 LNHNV and CDR2 YYDKDF (reference sequence). V gave up 4 bases and J gave up 0 bases, with 9 bases separating them. The CDR3: CATSTGNMNTEAFF. CDR3 nucleotide sequence: TGTGCCACCAGCACGGGTAACATGAACACTGAAGCTTTCTTT.

This clone appeared once. The J gene is TRBJ2-3, the V gene TRBV7-9, with 8 positions matching TRBD2. Germline trimming cut 8 bases from V and 3 bases from J; bases unmatched to any gene: 7. Looked up from germline, CDR1 is SEHNR and CDR2 is FQNEAQ (reference sequence). The CDR3 loop spans 14 amino acids. The CDR3 protein is CASEEAGVTDTQYF. CDR3 nucleotides: TGTGCCAGCGAGGAAGCGGGAGTAACAGATACGCAGTATTTT.

The J gene is TRBJ2-3, the V gene TRBV7-3; 9 positions agree with TRBD2. In germline, CDR1 is SGHTA, CDR2 FQGTGA. Trimming removed 2 bases from V and 5 bases from J; junction bases left unmatched: 8. The CDR3 contains 16 residues. In nucleotides, the CDR3 is TGTGCCAGCAGCTTATCCGGGACTAGCTCTGGAGATACGCAGTATTTT. Amino acid sequence: CASSLSGTSSGDTQYF. Looking up the rest from reference TRBV7-3 and TRBJ2-3 gives the full variable domain: GAGVSQTPSNKVTEKGKYVELRCDPISGHTALYWYRQSLGQGPEFLIYFQGTGAADDSGLPNDRFFAVRPEGSVSTLKIQRTERGDSAVYLCASSLSGTSSGDTQYFGPGTRLTVL.

V is TRBV28 and J is TRBJ1-5, with TRBD1 as a possible D gene (5 bases). The length of the CDR3 is 15 residues. V was trimmed by 5 bases and J by 7 bases, leaving 18 bases between them. Germline CDR1 is MDHEN and CDR2 is SYDVKM. In DNA form, the CDR3 reads TGTGCCAGCAGTCCGGCAGGGTTCGGAGGGCAGCCCCAGCATTTT. Its translation: CASSPAGFGGQPQHF.